These T cell receptor beta chains were read from a single sample in a study of tumor and adjacent non-tumor tissue in lung cancer. TCRdb re-analysed the multiplex PCR reads in MiXCR, keeping a single row per CDR3 protein. The table has some 80,000 distinct CDR3 sequences, just over 75% seen once. Specimen: distant non-tumor lung tissue. Receptors originate from a man between 70 and 80 years old with non-small cell lung cancer. Both conserved end residues are part of each CDR3. A D gene is named only where the DNA matches it firmly. Only part of the rows carry a size: once, few, many, or a class if the clone is expanded.

clone size	D gene	V gene	J gene	CDR3 length	CDR3 protein	CDR3 DNA
NA	NA	TRBV5-5	TRBJ2-5	13	CASNLVCPEAQYF	TGTGCCAGCAACTTGGTCTGTCCGGAGGCCCAGTACTTC
NA	NA	TRBV11-2	TRBJ1-1	15	CASSFANSMNNEAFF	TGTGCCAGCAGCTTCGCCAATTCAATGAACAATGAGGCTTTCTTT
NA	NA	TRBV12-3/TRBV12-4	TRBJ2-1	11	CASRISVEQFF	TGTGCCAGCAGGATTAGCGTTGAGCAGTTCTTC
NA	TRBD1	TRBV6-1	TRBJ2-1	14	CSTSDYPTDREQFF	TGTTCCACCAGTGATTACCCAACGGACAGGGAGCAGTTCTTC
NA	NA	TRBV12-3/TRBV12-4	TRBJ1-1	13	CASNEELYTEVFF	TGTGCCAGCAATGAGGAGCTCTACACTGAAGTTTTCTTT
NA	TRBD2	TRBV5-4	TRBJ2-1	15	CVSSLYAGGRSEQLF	TGTGTCAGCAGCTTGTACGCGGGGGGCAGGAGTGAGCAGCTCTTC
NA	NA	TRBV12-3/TRBV12-4	TRBJ2-5	15	CASSVLAGVLETQYF	TGTGCCAGCAGCGTGCTAGCAGGAGTGTTGGAGACCCAGTACTTC
many	TRBD2	TRBV4-1	TRBJ2-1	17	CASSQEAASGRANEQFF	TGCGCCAGCAGCCAAGAAGCGGCTAGCGGGAGGGCAAATGAGCAGTTCTTC
NA	NA	TRBV12-3/TRBV12-4	TRBJ2-2	15	CASSPNMGMPGSCFF	NA
NA	NA	TRBV11-3	TRBJ1-6	16	CASSSLPGKEGSPLQF	TGTGCCAGCAGTTCCCTTCCGGGAAAAGAAGGATCACCCCTCCAGTTT
few	TRBD2	TRBV28	TRBJ2-4	19	CASSHRTSGRAGAKNIQYF	TGTGCCAGCAGTCACCGGACTAGCGGGAGGGCCGGTGCCAAAAACATTCAGTACTTC
NA	NA	TRBV11-2	TRBJ2-7	15	CASSLEEGGRYEQYF	TGTGCCAGTAGCTTAGAAGAGGGGGGCAGGTACGAGCAGTACTTC
NA	TRBD2	TRBV5-4	TRBJ2-5	15	CAISWRGGNQESQYF	TGTGCCATCAGCTGGCGGGGGGGTAACCAAGAGTCCCAATACTTC
NA	TRBD1	TRBV6-1	TRBJ2-7	14	CGISDYPTDREQYF	TGTGGCATTAGTGATTACCCAACGGACAGGGAGCAGTACTTC
many	TRBD1	TRBV10-1	TRBJ2-1	15	CASSESRQGVKKQFF	TGCGCCAGCAGTGAGTCTAGGCAGGGGGTCAAGAAGCAGTTCTTC
NA	NA	TRBV29-1	TRBJ2-3	14	CSVAIRDSIDTQYF	TGCAGCGTTGCAATTAGGGACTCCATAGATACGCAGTATTTT